This TCR beta chain was retrieved from a study of T cells in Graves' hyperthyroidism and ophthalmopathy. About the study: Prior to any treatment, at the point of initial diagnosis, peripheral blood was collected. Points from the study as a whole: Ophthalmopathy, as predicted by the model, came a median 6.5 months after the prediction. Ophthalmopathy was distinguished from stable hyperthyroidism by 13 V-J signatures.

There are 13 residues in the CDR3. V was shortened by 3 bases and J by 5 bases, with 7 bases between the two germline ends. Germline CDR1 is KGHSH and CDR2 is LQKENI. Over 18 months, lack of ophthalmopathy progression marked Graves' hyperthyroidism as stable. In its sample, this clonotype was seen many times. What it binds is unknown. Amplified regions were TCR beta CDR3 sequences from RNA transcripts. First-round RT-PCR with HTBI primers amplified the TCR CDR3 region. In TCRdb, the multiplex PCR reads were re-called with MiXCR into one record per CDR3 protein. Among 480,000 or so distinct CDR3 sequences listed, roughly 14% were seen once.

V gene TRBV18 combines with J gene TRBJ1-4; maybe TRBD1 (6 bases). Material: blood. This receptor was obtained from a woman younger than 30 with Graves' hyperthyroidism. For the CDR3, the DNA is TGTGCCAGCTCACCTGACAGGAATGAAAAACTGTTTTTT. Protein sequence: CASSPDRNEKLFF.